These T cell receptor beta chains were read from a single sample in a study of CD8 T cells in ankylosing spondylitis. TCRdb passed the 5' RACE reads through MiXCR, listing each CDR3 protein once. The table has more than 300,000 distinct CDR3 sequences, roughly 8% seen once. Sequencing input: blood, either unsorted or a sorted T cell fraction (not recorded which). The source is a male donor with ankylosing spondylitis. Each CDR3 is given with its conserved first and last residue. A D gene is named only where the DNA matches it firmly.

D: TRBD2
V: TRBV27
J: TRBJ2-1
CDR3: CASSPIPSGPSGDEQFF

D: -
V: TRBV6-5
J: TRBJ2-7
CDR3: CASSYGSGGEYYEQYF

D: -
V: TRBV5-1
J: TRBJ2-7
CDR3: CASSAGRQGRHYEQYF

D: -
V: TRBV27
J: TRBJ2-3
CDR3: CASSSRVSSTDTQYF

D: -
V: TRBV5-1
J: TRBJ1-1
CDR3: CASSYGTGKETEAFF

D: -
V: TRBV12-3/TRBV12-4
J: TRBJ2-7
CDR3: CASSPRVVNSYEQYF

D: -
V: TRBV11-3
J: TRBJ2-5
CDR3: CASSLVQGPPLQETQYF

D: TRBD2
V: TRBV4-2
J: TRBJ2-3
CDR3: CASSQLTSADTQYF

D: -
V: TRBV18
J: TRBJ1-1
CDR3: CASSPPITGWYTEAFF

D: -
V: TRBV29-1
J: TRBJ2-1
CDR3: CSFFRGGSYNEQFF

D: TRBD1
V: TRBV5-1
J: TRBJ2-7
CDR3: CASSKGTVEASYEQYF

D: TRBD1
V: TRBV5-6
J: TRBJ1-5
CDR3: CASSRGQGDSAQHF

D: TRBD2
V: TRBV12-3/TRBV12-4
J: TRBJ2-2
CDR3: CASSLPREVPTGELFF

D: -
V: TRBV29-1
J: TRBJ1-2
CDR3: CSVGGLLRYGYTF

D: -
V: TRBV4-2
J: TRBJ1-2
CDR3: CASSQVTGNALNYGYTF

D: -
V: TRBV7-2
J: TRBJ1-6
CDR3: CASSFLGTHSPLHF

D: TRBD2
V: TRBV27
J: TRBJ2-7
CDR3: CASSPYYGRERREQYF